What follows is one T cell receptor (beta chain) and its context. What it binds is unknown. The sample originates from a study of blood T cells in healthy people across ages. About the research overall: Every two T cells gave about one barcoded beta molecule via template switching. Study-level findings and limits: Long-lived and aged donors differed, with more naive CD4+ cells and higher diversity in the long-lived.

Then a second PCR, running about 6 to 12 cycles, was carried out with a sample-barcoded 5' primer and a J-beta primer mix. MiXCR was run by TCRdb on the 5' RACE reads, yielding one entry per CDR3 protein. The table shows about 680,000 distinct CDR3 sequences, with around 49% occurring only once. The receptor was isolated from a woman aged 55-75 years in good health. The sample taken for sequencing was blood.

The CDR3 coding sequence is TGTGCCATCAGTGAGTCCACCGGGACAGGGTACTCACCCCTCCACTTT. This translates into CAISESTGTGYSPLHF. The rearrangement uses TRBV10-3 and TRBJ1-6; 9 nucleotides agree with TRBD1. Germline V gives CDR1 ENHRY, CDR2 SYGVKD. V lost 0 bases to trimming and J lost 10 bases; unmatched junction nucleotides: 7. The CDR3 covers 16 residues.